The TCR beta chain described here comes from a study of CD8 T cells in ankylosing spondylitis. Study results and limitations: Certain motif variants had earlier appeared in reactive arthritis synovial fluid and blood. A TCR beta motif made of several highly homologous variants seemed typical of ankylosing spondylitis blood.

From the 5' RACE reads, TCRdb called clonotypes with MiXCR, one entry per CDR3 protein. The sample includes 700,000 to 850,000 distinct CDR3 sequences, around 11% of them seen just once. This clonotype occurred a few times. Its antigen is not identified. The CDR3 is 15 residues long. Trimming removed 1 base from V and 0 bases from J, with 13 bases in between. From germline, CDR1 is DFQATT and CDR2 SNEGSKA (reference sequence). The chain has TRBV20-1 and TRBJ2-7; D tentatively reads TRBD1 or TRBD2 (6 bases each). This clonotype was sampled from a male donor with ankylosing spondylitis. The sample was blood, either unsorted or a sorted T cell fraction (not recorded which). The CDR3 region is CSARARGVYSYEQYF. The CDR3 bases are TGCAGTGCTAGAGCTAGGGGGGTCTACTCCTACGAGCAGTACTTC.